Sequencing of this T cell receptor beta chain was carried out in a study of shared clonotypes between healthy human individuals. Findings and limits, study-wide: Some clonotypes were shared by all four sorted-subset donors, while others were not shared. The non-shared ones had lower generation probabilities than the shared ones. Naive subsets, compared against memory subsets, generally had larger estimated richness values.

Profiling relied on immunoSEQ multiplex PCR, and the TCRdb table lists in-frame clones only, not all of them. The repertoire holds 2 million to 2.5 million clones, roughly 95% seen once, with roughly 1.1% in the top ten. This clone came up a few times. What it recognizes is unknown. Naive CD8 cells comprised CD45RO-negative, CCR7-positively selected cells, excluding terminally differentiated effector memory CD45RA+ cells. The specimen was naive CD8+ T cells sorted from blood. The sequence came from a man aged 18 to 30 in good health.

This CDR3 is CASSPPPDGSPLHF. As DNA, the CDR3 is TGTGCCAGCTCACCACCCCCGGACGGTTCACCCCTCCACTTT. The J gene is TRBJ1-6, the V gene TRBV18; D call uncertain. The CDR3 spans 14 residues. V gave up 0 bases and J gave up 9 bases, with 9 bases separating them. Germline V gene lookup returns CDR1 KGHSH and CDR2 LQKENI. Full variable domain (rest looked up from reference TRBV18 and TRBJ1-6): NAGVMQNPRHLVRRRGQEARLRCSPMKGHSHVYWYRQLPEEGLKFMVYLQKENIIDESGMPKERFSAEFPKEGPSILRIQQVVRGDSAAYFCASSPPPDGSPLHFGNGTRLTVT.